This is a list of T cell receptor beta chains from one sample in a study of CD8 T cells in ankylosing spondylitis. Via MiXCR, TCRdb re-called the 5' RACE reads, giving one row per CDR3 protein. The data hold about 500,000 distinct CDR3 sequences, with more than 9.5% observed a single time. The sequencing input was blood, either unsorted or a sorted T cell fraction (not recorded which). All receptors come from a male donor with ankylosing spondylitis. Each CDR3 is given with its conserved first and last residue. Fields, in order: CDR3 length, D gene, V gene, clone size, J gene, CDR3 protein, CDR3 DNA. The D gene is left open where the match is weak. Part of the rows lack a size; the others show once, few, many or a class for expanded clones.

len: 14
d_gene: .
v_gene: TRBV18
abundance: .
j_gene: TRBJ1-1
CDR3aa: CASSPETANTEAFF
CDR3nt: TGTGCCAGCTCACCAGAGACAGCGAACACTGAAGCTTTCTTT

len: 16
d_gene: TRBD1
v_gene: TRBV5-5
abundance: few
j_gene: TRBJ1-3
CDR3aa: CASSLGQGVSGNTIYF
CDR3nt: TGTGCCAGCAGCTTGGGTCAGGGGGTCTCTGGAAACACCATATATTTT

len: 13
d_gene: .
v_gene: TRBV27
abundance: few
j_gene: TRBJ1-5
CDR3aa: CASSLKVGQPQHF
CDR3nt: TGTGCCAGCAGTTTAAAGGTGGGGCAGCCCCAGCATTTT

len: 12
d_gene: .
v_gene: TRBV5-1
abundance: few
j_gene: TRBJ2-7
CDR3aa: CASSFVGVEQYF
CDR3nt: TGCGCCAGCAGCTTCGTAGGGGTCGAGCAGTACTTC

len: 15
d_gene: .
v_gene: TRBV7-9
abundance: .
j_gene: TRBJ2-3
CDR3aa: CASSSQYVGTDTQYF
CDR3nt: TGTGCCAGCAGCTCCCAATATGTGGGGACAGATACGCAGTATTTT

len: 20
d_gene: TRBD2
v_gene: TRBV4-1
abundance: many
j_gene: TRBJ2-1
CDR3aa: CASSLEPGLAGWGPYNEQFF
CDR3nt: TGCGCCAGCAGCCTCGAACCGGGACTAGCGGGATGGGGGCCCTACAATGAGCAGTTCTTC

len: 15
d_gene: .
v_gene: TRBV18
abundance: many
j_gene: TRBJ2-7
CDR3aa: CASSYQGQRTYEQYF
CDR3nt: TGTGCCAGCTCGTACCAGGGGCAGCGGACCTACGAGCAGTACTTC

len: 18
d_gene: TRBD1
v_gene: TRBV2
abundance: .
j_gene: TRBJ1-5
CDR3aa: CASSPGTGGMRSNQPQHF
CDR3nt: TGTGCCAGCAGTCCCGGGACAGGGGGCATGCGGAGCAATCAGCCCCAGCATTTT

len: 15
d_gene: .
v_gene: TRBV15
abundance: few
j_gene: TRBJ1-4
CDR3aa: CATSRGSGSGEKLFF
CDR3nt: TGTGCCACCAGCAGAGGGTCCGGGTCAGGGGAAAAACTGTTTTTT

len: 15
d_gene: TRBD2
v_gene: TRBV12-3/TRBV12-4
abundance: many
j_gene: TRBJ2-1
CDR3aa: CASSLGGGGINEQFF
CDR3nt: TGTGCCAGCAGTTTGGGCGGGGGGGGTATCAATGAGCAGTTCTTC

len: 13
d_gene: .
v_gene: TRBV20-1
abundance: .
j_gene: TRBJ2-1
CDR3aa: CSAEGLSYNEQFF
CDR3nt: TGCAGTGCTGAGGGACTTTCATACAATGAGCAGTTCTTC

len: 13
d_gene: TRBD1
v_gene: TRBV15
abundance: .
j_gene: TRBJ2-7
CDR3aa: CATSGLDRDEQYF
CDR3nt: TGTGCCACCAGCGGTTTGGACAGGGACGAGCAGTACTTC

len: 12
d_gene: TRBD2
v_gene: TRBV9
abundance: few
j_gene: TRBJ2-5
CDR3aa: CASSREAGAQYF
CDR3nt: TGTGCCAGCAGCCGGGAGGCTGGGGCCCAGTACTTC

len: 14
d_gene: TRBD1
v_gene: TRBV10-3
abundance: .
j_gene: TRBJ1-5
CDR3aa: CAIRGDRADQPQHF
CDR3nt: TGTGCCATCAGGGGGGACAGGGCGGATCAGCCCCAGCATTTT

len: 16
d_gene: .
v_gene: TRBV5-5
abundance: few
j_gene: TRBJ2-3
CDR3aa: CASSPRVAVITDTQYF
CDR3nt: TGTGCCAGCAGCCCGCGGGTAGCGGTTATCACAGATACGCAGTATTTT

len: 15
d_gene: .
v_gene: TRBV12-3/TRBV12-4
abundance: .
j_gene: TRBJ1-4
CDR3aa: CASSFSRGSNEKLFF
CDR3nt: TGTGCCAGCAGTTTCAGCAGGGGATCTAATGAAAAACTGTTTTTT

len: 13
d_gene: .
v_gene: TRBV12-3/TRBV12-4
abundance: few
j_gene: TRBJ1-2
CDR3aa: CASSSGPPRGYTF
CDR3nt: TGTGCCAGCAGCTCGGGCCCCCCGAGGGGCTACACCTTC

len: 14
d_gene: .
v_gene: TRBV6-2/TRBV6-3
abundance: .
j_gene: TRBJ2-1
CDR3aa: CASSFIDTYNEQFF
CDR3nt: TGTGCCAGCAGTTTTATAGATACGTACAATGAGCAGTTCTTC

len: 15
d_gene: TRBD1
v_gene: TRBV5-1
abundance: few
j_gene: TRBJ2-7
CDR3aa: CASTVAGTGAYEQYF
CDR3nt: TGCGCCAGCACCGTGGCCGGGACAGGAGCCTACGAGCAGTACTTC

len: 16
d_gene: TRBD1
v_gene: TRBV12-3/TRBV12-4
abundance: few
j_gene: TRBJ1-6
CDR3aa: CASNSRGQGDNSPLHF
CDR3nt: TGTGCCAGCAATTCTCGGGGACAGGGAGATAATTCACCCCTCCACTTT

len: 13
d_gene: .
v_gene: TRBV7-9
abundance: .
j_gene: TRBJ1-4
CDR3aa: CASSGTYGEKLFF
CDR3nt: TGTGCCAGCAGCGGAACCTATGGGGAAAAACTGTTTTTT

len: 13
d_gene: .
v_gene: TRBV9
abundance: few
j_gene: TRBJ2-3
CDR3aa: CASTGLATDTQYF
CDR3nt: TGTGCCAGCACGGGGCTAGCCACGGATACGCAGTATTTT

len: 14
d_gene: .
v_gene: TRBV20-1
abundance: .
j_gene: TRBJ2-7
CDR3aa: CSASRPIASYEQYF
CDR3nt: TGCAGTGCTAGTCGTCCTATAGCTTCCTACGAGCAGTACTTC

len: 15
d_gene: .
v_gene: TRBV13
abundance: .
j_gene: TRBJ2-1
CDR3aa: CASSLETGPFNEQFF
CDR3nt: TGTGCCAGCAGCCTTGAGACAGGCCCCTTCAATGAGCAGTTCTTC

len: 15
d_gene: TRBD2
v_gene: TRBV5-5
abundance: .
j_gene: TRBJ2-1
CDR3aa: CASSPGTSGSDEQFF
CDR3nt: TGTGCCAGCAGCCCCGGGACTAGCGGGAGTGATGAGCAGTTCTTC

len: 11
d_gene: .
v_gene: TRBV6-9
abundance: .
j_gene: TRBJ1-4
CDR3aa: CAFMEGEKLFF
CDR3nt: TGTGCCTTCATGGAAGGTGAAAAACTGTTTTTT

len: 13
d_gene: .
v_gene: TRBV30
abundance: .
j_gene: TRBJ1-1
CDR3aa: CAWSTGGRAEAFF
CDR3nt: TGTGCCTGGAGCACAGGAGGGAGGGCTGAAGCTTTCTTT

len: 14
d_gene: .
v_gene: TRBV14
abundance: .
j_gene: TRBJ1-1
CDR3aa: CASSPRITDTEAFF
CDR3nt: TGTGCCAGCAGCCCGCGTATAACGGACACTGAAGCTTTCTTT

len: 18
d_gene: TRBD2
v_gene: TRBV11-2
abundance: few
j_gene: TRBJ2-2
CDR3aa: CASSLEGPSGGWTGELFF
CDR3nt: TGTGCCAGCAGCTTAGAGGGGCCTAGCGGAGGTTGGACCGGGGAGCTGTTTTTT

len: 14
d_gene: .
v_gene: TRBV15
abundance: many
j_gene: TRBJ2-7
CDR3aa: CATSRDEGAYEQYF
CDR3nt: TGTGCCACCAGCAGAGATGAGGGGGCCTACGAGCAGTACTTC

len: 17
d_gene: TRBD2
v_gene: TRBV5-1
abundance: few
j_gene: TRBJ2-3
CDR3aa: CASSLGSGRPASDTQYF
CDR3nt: TGCGCCAGCAGCTTGGGGAGCGGGAGGCCTGCTTCGGATACGCAGTATTTT

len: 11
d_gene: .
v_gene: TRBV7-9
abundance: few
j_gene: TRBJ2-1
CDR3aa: CASSLGEARFF
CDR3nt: TGTGCCAGCAGCTTAGGTGAAGCCCGGTTCTTC

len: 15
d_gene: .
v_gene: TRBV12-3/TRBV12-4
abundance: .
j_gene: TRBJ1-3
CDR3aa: CASIRVKGAGNTIYF
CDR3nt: TGTGCCAGCATTAGGGTAAAGGGTGCTGGAAACACCATATATTTT

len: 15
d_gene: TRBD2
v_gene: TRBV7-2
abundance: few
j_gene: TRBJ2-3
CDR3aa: CASSLVAGATDTQYF
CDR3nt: TGTGCCAGCAGCTTAGTTGCGGGAGCGACAGATACGCAGTATTTT

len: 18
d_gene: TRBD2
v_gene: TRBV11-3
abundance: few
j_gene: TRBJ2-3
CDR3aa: CASSLGTSGFPSTDTQYF
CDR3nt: TGTGCCAGCAGCTTAGGGACTAGCGGGTTCCCTAGCACAGATACGCAGTATTTT

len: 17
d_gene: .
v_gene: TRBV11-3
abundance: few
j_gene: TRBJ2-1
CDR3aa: CASSFPGQWAIHNEQFF
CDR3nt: TGTGCCAGCAGCTTCCCGGGCCAGTGGGCTATCCACAATGAGCAGTTCTTC

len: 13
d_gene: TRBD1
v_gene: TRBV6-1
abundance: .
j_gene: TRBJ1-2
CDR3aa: CAGASGTGYGYTF
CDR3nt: TGTGCTGGAGCAAGCGGGACAGGTTATGGCTACACCTTC

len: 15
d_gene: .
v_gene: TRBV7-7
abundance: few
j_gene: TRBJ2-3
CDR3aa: CASSLEWGGTDTQYF
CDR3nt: TGTGCCAGCAGCTTAGAATGGGGGGGCACAGATACGCAGTATTTT

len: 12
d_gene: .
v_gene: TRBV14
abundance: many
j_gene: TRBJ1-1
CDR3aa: CASSPDLGWAFF
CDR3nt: TGTGCCAGCAGCCCCGACCTGGGGTGGGCTTTCTTT

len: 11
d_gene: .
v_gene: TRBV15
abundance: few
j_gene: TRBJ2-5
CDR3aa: CATSGRETQYF
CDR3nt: TGTGCCACCAGCGGACGGGAGACCCAGTACTTC

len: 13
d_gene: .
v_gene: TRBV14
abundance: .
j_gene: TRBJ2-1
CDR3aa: CASSRGHRNEQFF
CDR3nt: TGTGCCAGCAGCCGAGGCCACCGCAATGAGCAGTTCTTC

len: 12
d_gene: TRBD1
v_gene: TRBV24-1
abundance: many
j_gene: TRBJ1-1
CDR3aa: CATSDRQGIAFF
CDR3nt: TGTGCCACCAGTGACAGACAGGGAATAGCTTTCTTT

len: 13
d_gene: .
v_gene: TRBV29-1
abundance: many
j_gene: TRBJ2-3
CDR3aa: CSAGEVSTDTQYF
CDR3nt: TGCAGCGCGGGCGAGGTCAGCACAGATACGCAGTATTTT

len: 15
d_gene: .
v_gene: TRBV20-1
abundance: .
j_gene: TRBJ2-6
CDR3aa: CSARDGGTGANVLTF
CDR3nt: TGCAGTGCTAGAGATGGGGGCACTGGGGCCAACGTCCTGACTTTC

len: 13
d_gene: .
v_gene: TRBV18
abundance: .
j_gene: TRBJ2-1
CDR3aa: CASSPSTEPPQFF
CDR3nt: TGTGCCAGCTCACCAAGCACAGAGCCACCCCAGTTCTTC

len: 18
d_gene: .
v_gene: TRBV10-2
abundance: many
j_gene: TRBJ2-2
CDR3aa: CASSEHVAYNFRAGELFF
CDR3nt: TGCGCCAGCAGTGAGCACGTGGCGTATAATTTCCGAGCCGGGGAGCTGTTTTTT

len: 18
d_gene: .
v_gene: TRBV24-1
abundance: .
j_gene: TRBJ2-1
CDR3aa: CATSDTNSGYQPYNEQFF
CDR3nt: TGTGCCACCAGTGATACTAACAGCGGGTATCAACCCTACAATGAGCAGTTCTTC